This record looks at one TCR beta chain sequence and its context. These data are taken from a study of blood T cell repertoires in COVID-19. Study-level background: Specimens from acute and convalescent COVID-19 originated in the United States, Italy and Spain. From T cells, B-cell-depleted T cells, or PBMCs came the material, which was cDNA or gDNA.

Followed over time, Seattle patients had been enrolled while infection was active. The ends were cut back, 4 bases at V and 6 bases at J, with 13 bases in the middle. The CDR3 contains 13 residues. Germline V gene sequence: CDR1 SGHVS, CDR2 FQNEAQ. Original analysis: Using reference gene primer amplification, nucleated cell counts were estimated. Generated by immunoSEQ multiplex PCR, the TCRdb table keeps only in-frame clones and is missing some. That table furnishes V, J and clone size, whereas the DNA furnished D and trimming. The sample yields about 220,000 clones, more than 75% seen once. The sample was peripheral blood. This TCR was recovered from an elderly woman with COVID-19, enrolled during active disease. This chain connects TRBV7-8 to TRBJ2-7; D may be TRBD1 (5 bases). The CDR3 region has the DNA TGTGCCAGCAGCTCCGACAGTTCGACCGAGCAGTACTTC. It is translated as CASSSDSSTEQYF.